This passage covers 25 T cell receptor beta chains from one sample sequenced in a study of tumor-infiltrating lymphocytes in primary liver carcinoma. From unsorted bulk tissue weighing roughly 17-31 mg, DNA and RNA were co-extracted. Synthesis of TCR beta cDNA was carried out from 500 ng total RNA with a constant-region primer. Slightly modified ARM-PCR, run as three nested multiplex PCR rounds, produced the TCR beta libraries. It was with TRBV1-TRBV30 forward primers and a C-beta reverse primer that the first two PCR rounds were run, at roughly 10 cycles each. MiXCR, run by TCRdb on the multiplex PCR reads, gives a single entry per CDR3 protein. The sample shows some 120,000 distinct CDR3 sequences, around 64% of them seen only once. The specimen was liver tumor tissue from sampling region 3. Specified subset: tumor region T3, left-lateral pole. All receptors derive from a woman aged 55-70 years with primary liver carcinoma and hepatitis B virus infection.

Only a few counts were recorded for this clonotype. The chain recombines TRBV20-1 with TRBJ2-5; no definite D call. Per germline, CDR1 DFQATT and CDR2 SNEGSKA (reference sequence). This CDR3 contains 13 residues. Deletions cut 2 bases from V and 11 bases from J, with 18 bases between. CDR3: CSARKTIEFTQYF. For the CDR3, the DNA is TGCAGTGCTAGAAAAACTATCGAGTTTACTCAGTACTTC.

Comment on this clonotype: At one of its ends the junction is not consistent with the germline gene, which may arise from a read error. The V and J genes are TRBV4-1 and TRBJ1-1, with D possibly TRBD1 on 6 matching bases. This CDR3 is 15 amino acids long. CDR1 is MGHRA and CDR2 is YSYEKL in the germline V gene. The CDR3, as DNA: TGCGCCAGCGGCCATGGGGGGCATGGGGACACTGAAGCTTTCTTT. It encodes CASGHGGHGDTEAFF.

The CDR3 here is CASSQDQQGGRISYNEQFF. The CDR3 nucleotides are TGCGCCAGCAGCCAAGATCAACAGGGCGGGAGGATCTCCTACAATGAGCAGTTCTTC. The V gene is TRBV4-1, the J gene TRBJ2-1, with TRBD2 matching 8 bases. The CDR3 runs 19 residues. The V and J ends lost 0 bases and 0 bases, in that order; junction bases with no gene match: 10. Germline V CDR1 and CDR2: MGHRA, YSYEKL.

A remark on this clonotype: A read error may be the cause here, since a much bigger clone is one base away. The V and J genes are TRBV28 and TRBJ2-7; TRBD1 or TRBD2 may be the D gene (5 bases each). Germline V lookup: CDR1 MDHEN, CDR2 SYDVKM. Between the trimmed V and J ends, which lost 2 bases and 2 bases, there was a span of 16 bases. This CDR3 has 16 residues. The DNA for the CDR3 is TGTGCCAGCAGTTTACCGGGGCGGCAGAAACCCTACGAGCAGTACTTC. This sequence encodes CASSLPGRQKPYEQYF.

This clonotype appeared many times. The J gene is TRBJ2-5, the V gene TRBV6-1; 7 bases align to TRBD1. V lost 7 bases to trimming and J lost 7 bases; unmatched junction nucleotides: 15. This CDR3 contains 15 residues. Germline values: CDR1 MNHNS, CDR2 SASEGT. CDR3 bases: TGTGCCAGCACCGAAACCCCGGGACAGAGCGGGACCCAGTACTTC. Its translation is CASTETPGQSGTQYF.

This clonotype was found many times. V and J are TRBV6-5 and TRBJ2-1; D is unclear. Germline V gene sequence: CDR1 MNHEY, CDR2 SVGAGI. This CDR3 has 14 residues. V shed 6 bases and J shed 4 bases, with 13 bases lying between them. The CDR3 DNA follows: TGTGCCAGCAGCCTCACGCGGATATACAATGAGCAGTTCTTC. Amino acid sequence: CASSLTRIYNEQFF.

Details on this clonotype: One end of the junction does not line up with germline, which may come from a read error. This chain uses TRBV11-2 with TRBJ1-2; D unclear. The CDR3 loop spans 13 amino acids. CDR1 and CDR2 from the germline V gene are SGHAT and FQNNGV. The CDR3 region has the DNA TGTGCCAGTAGCTCAGGCATGTATCTAGGCTACACCTTC. As protein: CASSSGMYLGYTF.

A remark on this clonotype: Given a much more abundant clone one base away, this may be a read error. The chain joins TRBV5-4 to TRBJ2-1; 9 positions match TRBD2. Germline CDR1 reads SGHNT; CDR2 reads YYREEE (reference sequence). The CDR3 spans 15 residues. In nucleotides, the CDR3 is TGTGCCAACAGCTTGGGTGGACTAGCGACCGATGAGCAGTTCTTC. Its translation is CANSLGGLATDEQFF. Complete variable domain (other parts from reference TRBV5-4 and TRBJ2-1): ETGVTQSPTHLIKTRGQQVTLRCSSQSGHNTVSWYQQALGQGPQFIFQYYREEENGRGNFPPRFSGLQFPNYSSELNVNALELDDSALYLCANSLGGLATDEQFFGPGTRLTVL.

As for this clonotype: The CDR3 ends on some other residue instead of the conserved phenylalanine or tryptophan, so this is likely a read error. The genes are TRBV11-3 and TRBJ1-1; perhaps TRBD1 as D (5 bases). This CDR3 is 13 amino acids long. Germline V gives CDR1 SGHNT, CDR2 YENEEA. Trimming shortened V by 5 bases and J by 11 bases, and 18 bases separated the two germline ends. CDR3 protein: CASSPSPDSRAFL. As DNA, the CDR3 is TGTGCCAGCAGCCCCTCCCCCGACAGCAGGGCTTTCCTT.

The gene calls are TRBV12-3 or TRBV12-4 and TRBJ2-7, with D perhaps TRBD2 (6 bases). CDR3 length equals 14 residues. V was pared by 5 bases and J by 5 bases, with 16 bases between. The CDR3 loop reads CASSRNGSDDEQYF. The CDR3, as DNA: TGTGCCAGCAGTCGGAACGGGAGTGACGACGAGCAGTACTTC.

This clonotype appeared a few times. A read error is possible here, since a much larger clone lies one base away. V and J are TRBV28 and TRBJ2-1; D is perhaps TRBD1 (5 bases). This CDR3 has 14 amino acids. V was trimmed by 6 bases and J by 9 bases, leaving 18 bases between them. Germline V gene sequence: CDR1 MDHEN, CDR2 SYDVKM. The DNA of the CDR3 is TGTGCCAGCAGAAGGACAAGTGGGTTTGGTGAGCAGTTCTTC. Its translation: CASRRTSGFGEQFF.

In regard to this clonotype: The junction departs from germline at one end; a sequencing error may be responsible. The chain links TRBV11-2 to TRBJ1-1; the D is unclear. The CDR3 has 13 residues. The V gene's germline CDR1 is SGHAT and CDR2 FQNNGV. In DNA form, the CDR3 reads TGTGCCAACAGCTTAGGCTTGAGCACTGAAGCTTTCTTT. Translated, it gives CANSLGLSTEAFF.

This clonotype turned up a few times. V gene TRBV28 combines with J gene TRBJ1-1, with D perhaps matching TRBD1 (5 bases). Trimming took off 3 bases at V and 6 bases at J, with 14 bases between the two ends. Per the germline V gene, CDR1 is MDHEN and CDR2 is SYDVKM. The CDR3 is 14 amino acids. In nucleotides, the CDR3 is TGTGCCAGCAGTTTGGGGGGGAGTAGGGCTGAAGCTTTCTTT. As protein: CASSLGGSRAEAFF.

Remarks on this clonotype: The conserved closing phenylalanine or tryptophan is absent in this CDR3, likely reflecting a read error. The DNA is omitted, as the CDR3 cannot be located on it reliably, and the CDR3 follows TCRdb's listing. This CDR3 is CASSETGTSGNEHYL. This sequence joins TRBV11-2 and TRBJ2-7; the table's TRBD2 call for D was not verified on the DNA. Germline-derived CDR1 and CDR2 are SGHAT and FQNNGV. 15 amino acids form the CDR3, both terminal residues included.

The rearrangement uses TRBV5-1 and TRBJ1-3; the match to TRBD1 covers 8 bases. Germline values: CDR1 SGHRS, CDR2 YFSETQ. This CDR3 contains 15 residues. V dropped 1 base and J dropped 3; count of bases not matched to a gene: 3. The CDR3 region has the DNA TGCGCCAGCAGCTTGCAGGGGGCGGATGGAAACACCATATATTTT. Residues: CASSLQGADGNTIYF. The whole variable domain, filled in from reference TRBV5-1 and TRBJ1-3, reads KAGVTQTPRYLIKTRGQQVTLSCSPISGHRSVSWYQQTPGQGLQFLFEYFSETQRNKGNFPGRFSGRQFSNSRSEMNVSTLELGDSALYLCASSLQGADGNTIYFGEGSWLTVV.

This rearrangement joins TRBV7-9 to TRBJ1-4, with D possibly TRBD1 on 6 matching bases. The CDR3 spans 16 residues. Trimming left V 1 base short and J 10 bases short, with 19 bases between. Looked up from germline, CDR1 is SEHNR and CDR2 is FQNEAQ (reference sequence). The DNA of the CDR3 is TGTGCCAGCAGCTTAGTTACCGTGACAGGACACGGAAAACTGTTTTTT. This codes for CASSLVTVTGHGKLFF.

With regard to this clonotype: A single base separates this from a much larger clone, so it may be a read error. No conserved phenylalanine or tryptophan is present at the end of the CDR3, so a read error is the likely explanation. This chain uses TRBV6-6 with TRBJ1-1; 7 bases line up with TRBD1. The CDR3 is 14 amino acids. The V and J ends lost 7 bases and 4 bases, in that order; junction bases with no gene match: 9. Germline loops: CDR1 MNHNY, CDR2 SVGAGI (reference sequence). CDR3 in amino acids: CASNRDSWSTEAFY. The CDR3 DNA is TGTGCCAGCAACCGGGACAGCTGGAGCACTGAAGCTTTCTAT.

This clonotype appeared many times. The chain employs TRBV29-1 and TRBJ2-1; D not certain. The length of the CDR3 is 10 residues. The V and J ends lost 8 bases and 8 bases respectively, with 10 bases between them. CDR1 and CDR2 (germline): SQVTM, ANQGSEA. The CDR3 DNA follows: TGCAGCACCTGGACGGATGAGCAGTTCTTC. Translating gives CSTWTDEQFF.

This clonotype was found many times. The chain is built from TRBV11-2 and TRBJ2-5, with D possibly TRBD2 on 7 matching bases. The CDR3 spans 16 residues. Germline values: CDR1 SGHAT, CDR2 FQNNGV. Trimming removed 8 bases at V and 5 bases at J, with 24 bases between. The chain's CDR3 is CASAEGGGATFETQYF. As DNA, the CDR3 is TGTGCCAGCGCCGAGGGGGGGGGCGCGACGTTTGAGACCCAGTACTTC.

Here the CDR3 DNA reads TGTGCCAGCAGCCAAGATAAGGCGGGAGGGGCAGATACGCAGTATTTT. As protein: CASSQDKAGGADTQYF. The chain recombines TRBV4-2 with TRBJ2-3; 9 positions match TRBD2. The germline V gene encodes CDR1 LGHNA and CDR2 YNFKEQ. The junction had 5 bases not matched to a gene; V was cut back by 0 bases and J by 4 bases. The CDR3 consists of 16 residues.

This clonotype showed up many times. The genes are TRBV28 and TRBJ2-2; TRBD1 matches 8 bases. J was trimmed by 5 bases and V by 5 bases; bases with no gene match: 4. Germline CDR1 MDHEN, CDR2 SYDVKM. This CDR3 has 14 residues. CDR3 DNA sequence: TGTGCCAGCAGTGGACAGGGTTGGACCGGGGAGCTGTTTTTT. This gives the protein CASSGQGWTGELFF.

V and J are TRBV29-1 and TRBJ2-1; 12 bases line up with TRBD2. The J segment lost 10 bases and the V segment lost 8 bases, leaving 12 bases of the junction unmatched. Germline CDR1 is SQVTM and CDR2 is ANQGSEA. This CDR3 has 14 residues. CDR3 nucleotides: TGCAGCTCTTACCTAGCGGGAGGGGGTAACGAGCAGTTCTTC. This translates into CSSYLAGGGNEQFF.

A word on this clonotype: An end of the junction differs from the germline gene, which may be a read error. J is TRBJ2-7 and V is TRBV11-2, with a weak D call TRBD2 (6 bases). Germline CDR1 and CDR2: SGHAT and FQNNGV. This CDR3 contains 16 residues. Here the CDR3 reads CASTTPGWEARGEQYF. Written as DNA, the CDR3 is TGTGCCAGCACGACTCCTGGGTGGGAGGCAAGGGGTGAGCAATACTTC.

This clonotype was observed at least ten times. The gene calls are TRBV6-6 and TRBJ2-5; 8 bases are shared with TRBD1. The junction had 9 bases not matched to a gene; V was cut back by 5 bases and J by 7 bases. This CDR3 comprises 14 residues. Germline-derived CDR1 and CDR2 are MNHNY and SVGAGI (reference sequence). CDR3 coding DNA: TGTGCCAGCAGTGGCGGACAGGGTCGGGGGACCCAGTACTTC. As protein: CASSGGQGRGTQYF.

On this clonotype: Just one base apart from a much larger clone, this may be a read error. Here the CDR3 omits its conserved ending phenylalanine or tryptophan, so a read error is the likely source. The chain couples TRBV5-5 to TRBJ2-2; D might be TRBD1 (6 bases). This CDR3 is built from 14 residues. Germline-derived CDR1 and CDR2 are SGHKS and YYEKEE (reference sequence). V lost 4 bases, J lost 1 base, and 8 bases lay in between. In DNA, the CDR3 is TGTGCCAGCAGCGTACAGGGGAACACCGGGGAGCTGTTTTAT. This sequence encodes CASSVQGNTGELFY.